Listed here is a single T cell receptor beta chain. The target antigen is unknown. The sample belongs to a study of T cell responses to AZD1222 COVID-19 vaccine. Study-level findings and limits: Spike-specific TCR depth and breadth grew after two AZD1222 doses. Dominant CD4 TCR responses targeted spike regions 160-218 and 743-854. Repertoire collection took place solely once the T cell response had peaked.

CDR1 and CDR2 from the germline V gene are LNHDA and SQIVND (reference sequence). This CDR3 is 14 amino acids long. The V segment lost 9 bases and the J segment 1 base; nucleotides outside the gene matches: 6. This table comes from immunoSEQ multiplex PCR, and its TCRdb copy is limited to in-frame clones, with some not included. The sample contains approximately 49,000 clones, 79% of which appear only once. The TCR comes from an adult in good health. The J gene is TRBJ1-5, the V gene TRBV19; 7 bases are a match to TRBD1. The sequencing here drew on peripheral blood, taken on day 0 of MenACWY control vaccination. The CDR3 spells CASRTGASNQPQHF. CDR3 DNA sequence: TGTGCCAGCCGAACAGGGGCCAGCAATCAGCCCCAGCATTTT.